This T cell receptor beta chain was profiled in a study of blood T cell repertoires in COVID-19. The overall study: Acute and convalescent COVID-19 specimens originated in the United States, Italy and Spain. PBMCs, B-cell-depleted T cells, or T cells were the source of the cDNA or gDNA that made up the material.

TCRdb's table, derived via immunoSEQ multiplex PCR, lists solely in-frame clones and lacks some. The sample has over 200,000 clones, roughly 80% seen once. Per germline, CDR1 SEHNR and CDR2 FQNEAQ (reference sequence). The V end was cut by 6 bases, the J end by 4 bases, with 14 bases between. This CDR3 spans 14 amino acids. Sequencing was done on a sample of peripheral blood. The chain has TRBV7-9 and TRBJ2-3, with D possibly matching TRBD2 (7 bases). This receptor was identified in a woman older than 75 with acute or convalescent COVID-19. The CDR3, as DNA: TGTGCCAGCAGAGACTCCGGGGGGCCAGATACGCAGTATTTT. Translated: CASRDSGGPDTQYF.